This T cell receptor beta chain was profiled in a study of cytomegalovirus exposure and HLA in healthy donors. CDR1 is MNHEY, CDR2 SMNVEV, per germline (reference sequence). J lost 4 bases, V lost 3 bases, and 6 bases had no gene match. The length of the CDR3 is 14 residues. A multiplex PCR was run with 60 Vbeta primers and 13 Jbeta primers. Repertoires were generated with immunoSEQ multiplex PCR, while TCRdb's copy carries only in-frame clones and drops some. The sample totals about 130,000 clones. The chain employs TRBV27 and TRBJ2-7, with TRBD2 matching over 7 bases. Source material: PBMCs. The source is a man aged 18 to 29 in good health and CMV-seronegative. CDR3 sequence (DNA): TGTGCCAGCAGTTTGGCCGGGGGGTGGTACGAGCAGTACTTC. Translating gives CASSLAGGWYEQYF.